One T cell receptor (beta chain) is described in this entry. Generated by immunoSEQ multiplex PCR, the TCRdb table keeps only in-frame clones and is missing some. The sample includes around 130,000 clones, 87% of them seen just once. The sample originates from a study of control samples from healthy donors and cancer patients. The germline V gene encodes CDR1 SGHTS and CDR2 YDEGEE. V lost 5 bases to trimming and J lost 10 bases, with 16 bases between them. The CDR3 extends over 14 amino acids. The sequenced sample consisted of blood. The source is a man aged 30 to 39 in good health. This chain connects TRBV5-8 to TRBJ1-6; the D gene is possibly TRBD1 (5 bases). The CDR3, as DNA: TGTGCCAGCAGACAAGACCTCGGGGGGTCACCCCTCCACTTT. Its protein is CASRQDLGGSPLHF.